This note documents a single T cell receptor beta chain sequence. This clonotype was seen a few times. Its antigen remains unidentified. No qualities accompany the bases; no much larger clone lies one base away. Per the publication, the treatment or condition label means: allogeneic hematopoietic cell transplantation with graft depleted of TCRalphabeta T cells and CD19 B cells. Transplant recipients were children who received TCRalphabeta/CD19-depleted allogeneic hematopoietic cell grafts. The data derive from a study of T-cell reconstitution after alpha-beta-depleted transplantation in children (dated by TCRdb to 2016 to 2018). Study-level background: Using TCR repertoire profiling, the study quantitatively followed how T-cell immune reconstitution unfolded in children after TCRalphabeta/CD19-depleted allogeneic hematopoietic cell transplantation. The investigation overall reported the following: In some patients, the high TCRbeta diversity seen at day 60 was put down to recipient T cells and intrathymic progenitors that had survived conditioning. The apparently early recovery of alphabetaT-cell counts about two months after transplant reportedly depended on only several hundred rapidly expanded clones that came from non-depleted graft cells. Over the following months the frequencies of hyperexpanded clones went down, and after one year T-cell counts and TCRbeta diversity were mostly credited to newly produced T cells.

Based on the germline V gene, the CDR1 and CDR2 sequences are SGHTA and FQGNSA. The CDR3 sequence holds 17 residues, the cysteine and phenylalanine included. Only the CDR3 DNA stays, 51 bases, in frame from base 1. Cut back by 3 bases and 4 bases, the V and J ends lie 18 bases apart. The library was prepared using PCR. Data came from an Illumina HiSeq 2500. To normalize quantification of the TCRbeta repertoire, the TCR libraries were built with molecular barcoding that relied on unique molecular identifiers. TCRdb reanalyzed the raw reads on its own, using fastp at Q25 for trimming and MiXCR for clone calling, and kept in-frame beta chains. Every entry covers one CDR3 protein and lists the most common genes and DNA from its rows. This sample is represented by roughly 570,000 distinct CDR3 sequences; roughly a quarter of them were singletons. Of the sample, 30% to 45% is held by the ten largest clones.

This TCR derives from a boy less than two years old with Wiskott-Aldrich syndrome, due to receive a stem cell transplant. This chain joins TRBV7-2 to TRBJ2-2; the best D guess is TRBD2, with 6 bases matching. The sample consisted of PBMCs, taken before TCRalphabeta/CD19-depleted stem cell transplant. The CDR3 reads CASSFWAGPLPTGELFF. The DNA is TGTGCCAGCAGCTTTTGGGCGGGACCGCTTCCCACCGGGGAGCTGTTTTTT.